This T cell receptor beta chain appears in the sequencing data of a study of T cell changes during pregnancy in multiple sclerosis. The CDR3 extends over 15 amino acids. Per the germline V gene, CDR1 is MGHRA and CDR2 is YSYEKL. The V end lost 4 bases, the J end lost 1 base, and 14 bases lay between the germline ends. The repertoire was sequenced with immunoSEQ multiplex PCR; TCRdb's copy has only in-frame clones and lacks some. The table includes some 48,000 clones, over 90% detected once. The receptor comes from a female donor with multiple sclerosis, enrolled in a pregnancy study. Sequencing used CD8+ T cells from peripheral blood mononuclear cells, obtained in the first trimester of pregnancy. This chain joins TRBV4-1 and TRBJ2-7, with TRBD2 as a possible D gene (6 bases). This CDR3 is CASSLSSGPSYEQYF. CDR3 nucleotide sequence: TGCGCCAGCAGCCTCAGCAGCGGGCCGTCCTACGAGCAGTACTTC.